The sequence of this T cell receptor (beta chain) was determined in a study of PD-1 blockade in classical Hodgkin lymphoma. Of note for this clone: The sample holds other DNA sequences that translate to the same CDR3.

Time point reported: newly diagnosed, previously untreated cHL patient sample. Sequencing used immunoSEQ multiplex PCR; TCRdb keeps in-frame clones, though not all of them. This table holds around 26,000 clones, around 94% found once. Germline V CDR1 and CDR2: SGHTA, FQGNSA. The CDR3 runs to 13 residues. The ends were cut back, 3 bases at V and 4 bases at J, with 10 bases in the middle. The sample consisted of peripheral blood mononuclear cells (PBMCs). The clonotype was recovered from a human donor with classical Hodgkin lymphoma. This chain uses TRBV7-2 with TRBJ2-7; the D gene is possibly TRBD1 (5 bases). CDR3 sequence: CASSFGREYEQYF. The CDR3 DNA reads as TGTGCCAGCAGCTTTGGCAGGGAATACGAGCAGTACTTC.